This TCR beta chain comes out of a study of T-cell reconstitution after alpha-beta-depleted transplantation in children. Regarding the study as a whole: Several patients had high TCRbeta diversity at day 60; it came from surviving recipient T cells and thymic progenitors. Several hundred expanded graft clones reportedly were the source of alpha-beta T cells about two months after transplant. At one year after transplant, newly produced T cells mostly accounted for T-cell counts and diversity.

There are 17 residues in the CDR3. V was trimmed by 1 base and J by 1 base, leaving 17 bases between them. Germline V gene sequence: CDR1 MNHEY, CDR2 SMNVEV (reference sequence). This clonotype showed up just a few times. Its antigen is undetermined. Preparing the TCRbeta library involved the use of unique molecular identifiers. MiXCR, applied by TCRdb to the PCR reads, yields one record per CDR3 protein. The table has approximately 82,000 distinct CDR3 sequences, over 15% seen once. This sequence originates from a male patient aged 2 to 10 who had a stem cell transplant for acute lymphoblastic leukemia, so the T cells may come from the graft donor. This sequence joins TRBV27 and TRBJ2-7; tentative D call: TRBD2 (6 bases). The material sequenced was PBMCs, mostly from graft donor cells, taken 360 days after TCRalphabeta/CD19-depleted stem cell transplant. CDR3 in amino acids: CASSLFLGGIPSYEQYF. In DNA form, the CDR3 reads TGTGCCAGCAGTTTATTTTTGGGCGGGATCCCTTCCTACGAGCAGTACTTC.